This TCR beta chain was sequenced in a study of T-cell memory formation after mild COVID-19. Trimming shortened V by 0 bases and J by 0 bases, and 9 bases separated the two germline ends. The CDR3 is 15 amino acids. Germline assignment: CDR1 DFQATT and CDR2 SNEGSKA (reference sequence). One entry per CDR3 protein results from TCRdb running MiXCR on the 5' RACE reads. This sample has approximately 260,000 distinct CDR3 sequences, with about 17% found just once. The chain couples TRBV20-1 to TRBJ2-1; D gene ambiguous. The sequence was obtained from a man younger than 35 who had mild COVID-19 (a few samples of this study predate the infection). Cell type and time point are not known. Input material: PBMCs or a T cell subset sorted from them (not recorded which). The CDR3 loop reads CSARDLIPSYNEQFF. In nucleotides, the CDR3 is TGCAGTGCTAGAGATCTTATCCCCTCCTACAATGAGCAGTTCTTC.